The 7 T cell receptor beta chains below come from one sample, sequenced in a study of T-cell memory formation after mild COVID-19 (dated by TCRdb to 2020 to 2022). Libraries were made using 5' RACE. Sequencing was carried out with an Illumina NovaSeq 6000. TCRdb cleaned the public reads at Q25 with fastp, built clones with MiXCR and kept in-frame beta chains. CDR3 protein sequences are deduplicated, and each keeps its most common genes and DNA. The sample table shows about 270,000 distinct CDR3 sequences, and about a sixth are seen once. The ten largest clones take up 20% to 25% of the sample. Sequenced material: PBMCs or a T cell subset sorted from them (not recorded which). These receptors were collected from a man aged 18 to 35 who had mild COVID-19 (a few samples of this study predate the infection). The sample titles of this study are shuffled in the database, so cell type and time point are left out; the donor was told from shared clones.

This clonotype came up a few times. V is TRBV7-2 and J is TRBJ1-2, with 7 nucleotides matching TRBD1. J lost 1 base, V lost 2 bases, and 16 bases had no gene match. CDR3 length equals 19 residues. The V gene's germline CDR1 is SGHTA and CDR2 FQGNSA. CDR3 coding DNA: TGTGCCAGCAGCTTATGGTTCCGGCAGGGGGGATACCGTAACTATGGCTACACCTTC. It codes for CASSLWFRQGGYRNYGYTF.

This clonotype occurred a few times. V usage is TRBV4-1 and J usage is TRBJ1-1, with D possibly TRBD1 on 5 matching bases. CDR1 is MGHRA, CDR2 YSYEKL, per germline. The germline V and J ends were trimmed by 1 base and 3 bases, with 9 bases remaining between them. The CDR3 totals 14 residues. CDR3 DNA sequence: TGCGCCAGCAGCCAAGTCGTAGGGGACACTGAAGCTTTCTTT. Translating it yields CASSQVVGDTEAFF.

The chain uses TRBV20-1 and TRBJ1-1, with TRBD1 as a possible D gene (5 bases). Germline values: CDR1 DFQATT, CDR2 SNEGSKA (reference sequence). The length of the CDR3 is 14 residues. The V gene lost 8 bases and the J gene lost 2 bases, with 18 bases spanning the gap. The CDR3 protein is CSLPNRDGNTEAFF. As DNA, the CDR3 is TGCAGTCTTCCAAACCGGGACGGCAACACTGAAGCTTTCTTT.

The chain combines TRBV7-9 with TRBJ2-1; tentative D call: TRBD2 (6 bases). Looked up from germline, CDR1 is SEHNR and CDR2 is FQNEAQ (reference sequence). The CDR3 is 11 amino acids. With 1 base removed from V and 16 bases from J, the gap between germline ends came to 11 bases. CDR3 amino acids: CASSLDGTQFF. The CDR3 DNA follows: TGTGCCAGCAGCTTAGATGGGACTCAATTCTTC.

This clonotype was observed a handful of times. The chain recombines TRBV7-2 with TRBJ2-4, with D uncertain. This CDR3 contains 14 residues. Germline V lookup: CDR1 SGHTA, CDR2 FQGNSA. The V gene lost 3 bases and the J gene lost 1 base, with 7 bases spanning the gap. The CDR3 sequence is CASSFGFAKNIQYF. Here the CDR3 DNA reads TGTGCCAGCAGCTTCGGCTTTGCCAAAAACATTCAGTACTTC. Variable domain in full (rest from reference TRBV7-2 and TRBJ2-4): GAGVSQSPSNKVTEKGKDVELRCDPISGHTALYWYRQSLGQGLEFLIYFQGNSAPDKSGLPSDRFSAERTGGSVSTLTIQRTQQEDSAVYLCASSFGFAKNIQYFGAGTRLSVL.

This clonotype has at least ten counts. The chain links TRBV29-1 to TRBJ2-5; TRBD1 matches 7 bases. V lost 3 bases and J lost 0; bases outside the gene matches: 4. CDR3 length equals 14 residues. Germline V gives CDR1 SQVTM, CDR2 ANQGSEA. The CDR3 is CSVEMTGHQETQYF. In DNA, the CDR3 is TGCAGCGTTGAGATGACAGGGCACCAAGAGACCCAGTACTTC.

The chain joins TRBV4-1 to TRBJ1-2; 8 positions agree with TRBD1. The CDR3 runs 16 residues. Per the germline V gene, CDR1 is MGHRA and CDR2 is YSYEKL. V lost 0 bases to trimming and J lost 7 bases; unmatched junction nucleotides: 10. CDR3 region: CASSQDRPDRVGGYTF. The CDR3 DNA sequence: TGCGCCAGCAGCCAAGACCGCCCGGACAGGGTGGGTGGCTACACCTTC.